This entry describes one T cell receptor beta chain. Its antigen is undetermined. The CDR3 has 15 amino acids. Germline V gives CDR1 MGHRA, CDR2 YSYEKL. Deletions cut 4 bases from V and 4 bases from J, with 16 bases between. The sample originates from a study of cytotoxic CD8 clonotypes in ibrutinib-treated CLL. Study-wide findings and caveats: Clonotypes that were public were uncommon, and they contracted or stayed stable on treatment.

T cells were sequenced at a targeted depth of 1 in 200,000 to 1 in 1 million. Measured with immunoSEQ multiplex PCR; TCRdb has only the in-frame clones, and not every one. The table has some 150,000 clones, 60% to 85% seen once. V and J are TRBV4-1 and TRBJ2-5, with TRBD2 as a possible D gene (6 bases). This sequence originates from a human donor with chronic lymphocytic leukemia. Sequenced here: PBMCs, sampled after 12 months of ibrutinib treatment. The CDR3 DNA sequence: TGCGCCAGCAGCCTACTTAGCGGAGTAAGAGAGACCCAGTACTTC. Protein sequence: CASSLLSGVRETQYF.